The following is a T cell receptor (beta chain) sequence with its context. TCRdb keeps only in-frame clones here, not all; method: immunoSEQ multiplex PCR. Of about 150,000 clones detected, approximately 80% appear once; the ten largest clones hold 10% to 15%. Per the germline V gene, CDR1 is SGHTA and CDR2 is FQGNSA. CDR3 length: 15 amino acids. V dropped 5 bases and J dropped 6 bases, with 18 bases sitting between them. This sample was included in a study of blood T cell repertoires in COVID-19. On the study more broadly: The United States, Italy and Spain provided the acute and convalescent COVID-19 samples. In each case, the material was cDNA or gDNA derived from T cells, B-cell-depleted T cells, or PBMCs.

The V and J genes are TRBV7-2 and TRBJ2-3; D gene unclear. The sequenced sample was peripheral blood. This receptor was obtained from a man in his 60s with active or convalescent COVID-19. The CDR3 region is CASSPRSPRVDTQYF. The CDR3 bases are TGTGCCAGCAGCCCCCGAAGTCCACGGGTGGATACGCAGTATTTT.